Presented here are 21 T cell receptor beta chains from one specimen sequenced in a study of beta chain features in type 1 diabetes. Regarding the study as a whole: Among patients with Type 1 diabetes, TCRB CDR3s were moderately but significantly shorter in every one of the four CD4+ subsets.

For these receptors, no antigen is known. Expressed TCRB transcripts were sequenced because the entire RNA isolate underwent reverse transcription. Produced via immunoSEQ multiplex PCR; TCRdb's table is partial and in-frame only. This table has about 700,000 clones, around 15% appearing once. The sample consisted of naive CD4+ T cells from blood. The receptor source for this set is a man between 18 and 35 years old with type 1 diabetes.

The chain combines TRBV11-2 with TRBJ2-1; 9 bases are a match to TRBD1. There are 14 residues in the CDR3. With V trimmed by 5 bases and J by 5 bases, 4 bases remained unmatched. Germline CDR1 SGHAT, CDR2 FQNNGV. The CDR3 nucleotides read TGTGCCAGCAGCCCAGACAGGGGGAACAATGAGCAGTTCTTC. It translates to CASSPDRGNNEQFF.

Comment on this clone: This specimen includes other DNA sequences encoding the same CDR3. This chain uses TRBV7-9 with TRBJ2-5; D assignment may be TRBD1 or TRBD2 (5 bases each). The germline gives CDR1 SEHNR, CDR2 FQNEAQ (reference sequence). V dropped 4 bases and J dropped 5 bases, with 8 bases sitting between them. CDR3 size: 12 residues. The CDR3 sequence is CASSSEGETQYF. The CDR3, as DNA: TGTGCCAGCAGCTCAGAGGGGGAGACCCAGTACTTC.

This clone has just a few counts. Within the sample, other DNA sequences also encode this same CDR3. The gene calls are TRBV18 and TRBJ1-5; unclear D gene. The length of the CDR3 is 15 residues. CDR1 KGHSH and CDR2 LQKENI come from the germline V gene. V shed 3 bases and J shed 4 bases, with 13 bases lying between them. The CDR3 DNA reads TGTGCCAGCTCACCGGGAGGCACGGGTAATCAGCCCCAGCATTTT. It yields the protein CASSPGGTGNQPQHF.

The CDR3 region is CASSYLAGANYGYTF. CDR3 bases: TGTGCCAGCAGTTACCTGGCAGGAGCTAACTATGGCTACACCTTC. The chain recombines TRBV6-5 with TRBJ1-2, with D hard to call. Germline assignment: CDR1 MNHEY and CDR2 SVGAGI. This CDR3 is 15 amino acids long. Trimming stripped 2 bases from V and 0 bases from J, with 10 bases between.

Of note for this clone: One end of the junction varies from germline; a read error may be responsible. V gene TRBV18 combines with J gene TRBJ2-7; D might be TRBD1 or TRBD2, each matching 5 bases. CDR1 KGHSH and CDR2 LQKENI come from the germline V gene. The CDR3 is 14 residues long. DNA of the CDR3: TGTGCCAGCGCACCCAGGCACGAGGGGTACGAGCAGTACTTC. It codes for CASAPRHEGYEQYF.

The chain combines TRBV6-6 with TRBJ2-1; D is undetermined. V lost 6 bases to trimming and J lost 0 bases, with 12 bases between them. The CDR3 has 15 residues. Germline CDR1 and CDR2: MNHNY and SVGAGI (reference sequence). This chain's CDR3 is CASRTSFSSYNEQFF. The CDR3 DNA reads TGTGCCAGCAGAACAAGCTTTAGCTCCTACAATGAGCAGTTCTTC.

The CDR3 DNA reads TGTGCCAGCAGCTTAGTACCCCAGCCGGTTGGCTACACCTTC. Translated: CASSLVPQPVGYTF. This sequence joins TRBV7-2 and TRBJ1-2; D ambiguous. This CDR3 contains 14 residues. Germline V gives CDR1 SGHTA, CDR2 FQGNSA. Trimming removed 1 base at V and 7 bases at J, with 13 bases between.

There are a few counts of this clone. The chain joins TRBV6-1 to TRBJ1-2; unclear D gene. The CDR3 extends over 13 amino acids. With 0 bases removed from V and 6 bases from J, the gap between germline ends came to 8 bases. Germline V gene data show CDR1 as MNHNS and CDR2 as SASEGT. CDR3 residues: CASSEAGGDGYTF. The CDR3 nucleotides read TGTGCCAGCAGTGAAGCAGGAGGCGATGGCTACACCTTC.

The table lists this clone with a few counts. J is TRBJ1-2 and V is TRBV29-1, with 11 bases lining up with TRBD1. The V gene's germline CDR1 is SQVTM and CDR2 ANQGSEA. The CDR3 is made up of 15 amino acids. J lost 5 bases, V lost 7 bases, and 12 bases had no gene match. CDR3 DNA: TGCAGCGCTCGGACAGGGGGCGAAGCTGTATATGGCTACACCTTC. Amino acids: CSARTGGEAVYGYTF. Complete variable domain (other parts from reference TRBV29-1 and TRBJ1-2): SAVISQKPSRDICQRGTSLTIQCQVDSQVTMMFWYRQQPGQSLTLIATANQGSEATYESGFVIDKFPISRPNLTFSTLTVSNMSPEDSSIYLCSARTGGEAVYGYTFGSGTRLTVV.

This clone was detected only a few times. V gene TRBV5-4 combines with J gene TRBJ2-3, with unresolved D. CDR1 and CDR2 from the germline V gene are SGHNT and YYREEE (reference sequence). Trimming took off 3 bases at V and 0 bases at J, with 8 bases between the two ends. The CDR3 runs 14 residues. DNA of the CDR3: TGTGCCAGCAGCTCAGTGGACAGCACAGATACGCAGTATTTT. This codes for CASSSVDSTDTQYF.

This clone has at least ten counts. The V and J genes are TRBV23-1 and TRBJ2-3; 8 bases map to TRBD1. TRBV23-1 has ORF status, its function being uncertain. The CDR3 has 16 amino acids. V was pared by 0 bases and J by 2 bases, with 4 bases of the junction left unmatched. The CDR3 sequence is CASSQSDRVFTDTQYF. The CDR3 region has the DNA TGCGCCAGCAGTCAATCGGACAGGGTATTCACAGATACGCAGTATTTT.

The CDR3 is CASSWVGSNTEAFF. The DNA of the CDR3 is TGTGCCAGCAGCTGGGTCGGTTCGAACACTGAAGCTTTCTTT. V is TRBV7-9 and J is TRBJ1-1; unclear D gene. Trimming stripped 4 bases from V and 1 base from J, with 10 bases between. The CDR3 runs to 14 residues. Germline V lookup: CDR1 SEHNR, CDR2 FQNEAQ (reference sequence).

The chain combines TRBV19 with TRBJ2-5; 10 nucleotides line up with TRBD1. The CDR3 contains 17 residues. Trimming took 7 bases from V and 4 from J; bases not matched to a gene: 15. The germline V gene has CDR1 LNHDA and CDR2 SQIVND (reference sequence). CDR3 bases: TGTGCCAGTAAAGCACGAACTGATCGGACAGGGGGAGAGACCCAGTACTTC. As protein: CASKARTDRTGGETQYF.

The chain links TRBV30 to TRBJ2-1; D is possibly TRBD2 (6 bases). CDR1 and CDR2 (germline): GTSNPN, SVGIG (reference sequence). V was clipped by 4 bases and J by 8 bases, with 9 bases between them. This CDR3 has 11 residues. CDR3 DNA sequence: TGTGCCTGGAAAGGCGGGGATGAGCAGTTCTTC. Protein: CAWKGGDEQFF.

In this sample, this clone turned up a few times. The CDR3 sequence is CASSSDSGGGNEQFF. Written as DNA, the CDR3 is TGTGCCAGCAGCTCGGACTCCGGCGGGGGCAATGAGCAGTTCTTC. The rearrangement uses TRBV5-4 and TRBJ2-1; 7 bases match TRBD2. After removal of 3 bases from V and 6 bases from J, the junction contained 9 bases not matched to a gene. CDR3 length equals 15 residues. Germline V CDR1 and CDR2: SGHNT, YYREEE (reference sequence).

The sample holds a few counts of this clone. As DNA, the CDR3 is TGTGCCACCAGCCGCACCACAGATACGCAGTATTTT. This codes for CATSRTTDTQYF. V is TRBV15 and J is TRBJ2-3; no definite D call. In germline, CDR1 is LNHNV, CDR2 YYDKDF (reference sequence). The CDR3 extends over 12 amino acids. V was cut by 5 bases and J by 2 bases, with 5 bases left in between. Using reference TRBV15 and TRBJ2-3 for the parts outside the CDR3, the full variable domain is DAMVIQNPRYQVTQFGKPVTLSCSQTLNHNVMYWYQQKSSQAPKLLFHYYDKDFNNEADTPDNFQSRRPNTSFCFLDIRSPGLGDTAMYLCATSRTTDTQYFGPGTRLTVL.

As DNA, the CDR3 is TGTGCCAGCAGCCCCCCCCTCCACTTT. Protein product: CASSPPLHF. The V call is TRBV11-2, the J call TRBJ1-6; D is ambiguous. Germline V gene sequence: CDR1 SGHAT, CDR2 FQNNGV. The CDR3 runs to 9 residues. Trimming pared 5 bases from V and 13 bases from J, leaving 3 bases between.

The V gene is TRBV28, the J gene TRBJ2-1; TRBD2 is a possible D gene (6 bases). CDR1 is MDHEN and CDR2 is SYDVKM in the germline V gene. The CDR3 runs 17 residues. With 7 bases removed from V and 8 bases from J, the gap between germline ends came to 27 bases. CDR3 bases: TGTGCCAGCACCCTTGAACCGGGACTTCGTTTTGTGTATGAGCAGTTCTTC. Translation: CASTLEPGLRFVYEQFF.

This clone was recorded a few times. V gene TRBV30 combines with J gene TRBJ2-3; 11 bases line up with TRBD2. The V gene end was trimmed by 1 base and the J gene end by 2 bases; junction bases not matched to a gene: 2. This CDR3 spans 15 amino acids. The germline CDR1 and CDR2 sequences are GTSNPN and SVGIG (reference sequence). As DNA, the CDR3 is TGTGCCTGGAGTGGTAGCGGGGGGGCCACAGATACGCAGTATTTT. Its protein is CAWSGSGGATDTQYF. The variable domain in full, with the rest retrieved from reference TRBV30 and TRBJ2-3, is SQTIHQWPATLVQPVGSPLSLECTVEGTSNPNLYWYRQAAGRGLQLLFYSVGIGQISSEVPQNLSASRPQDRQFILSSKKLLLSDSGFYLCAWSGSGGATDTQYFGPGTRLTVL.

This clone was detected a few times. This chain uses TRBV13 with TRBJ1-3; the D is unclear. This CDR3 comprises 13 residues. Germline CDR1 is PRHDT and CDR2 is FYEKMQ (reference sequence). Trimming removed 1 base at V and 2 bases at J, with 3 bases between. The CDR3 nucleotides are TGTGCCAGCAGCTTAGTAGCTGGAAACACCATATATTTT. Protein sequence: CASSLVAGNTIYF.

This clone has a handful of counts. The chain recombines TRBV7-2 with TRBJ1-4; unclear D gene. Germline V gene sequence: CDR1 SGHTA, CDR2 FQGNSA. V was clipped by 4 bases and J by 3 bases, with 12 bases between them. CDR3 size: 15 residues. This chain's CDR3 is CASSSQVGANEKLFF. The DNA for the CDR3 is TGTGCCAGCAGCTCCCAGGTTGGAGCTAATGAAAAACTGTTTTTT. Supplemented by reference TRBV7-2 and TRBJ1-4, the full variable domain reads GAGVSQSPSNKVTEKGKDVELRCDPISGHTALYWYRQSLGQGLEFLIYFQGNSAPDKSGLPSDRFSAERTGGSVSTLTIQRTQQEDSAVYLCASSSQVGANEKLFFGSGTQLSVL.